The rows below give T cell receptor beta chains drawn from one sample of a study of blood T cell repertoires in COVID-19. The assay was immunoSEQ multiplex PCR, and TCRdb's table has in-frame clones only and misses some. The data contain 180,000 or so clones, 75% to 85% of them singletons. The sample taken for sequencing was PBMCs or T cells enriched from blood (not recorded which). Source of these receptors: a man between 45 and 60 years old who had recovered from COVID-19. CDR3s include the opening cysteine and the closing phenylalanine or tryptophan. Some rows mark clone size as missing; the rest say once, few, many or name a class of expanded clone.

j_gene | v_gene | abundance | CDR3aa
TRBJ1-3 | TRBV9 | - | CASSVGPTGVSGNTIYF
TRBJ1-6 | TRBV10-3 | - | CAISVGDSPLHF
TRBJ1-1 | TRBV6-1 | - | CASSEVDVVRGGSEAFF
TRBJ2-7 | TRBV5-4 | - | CASSSARDSDYEQYF
TRBJ1-3 | TRBV21-1 | - | CAGAMRTGGTGNTIYF
TRBJ2-5 | TRBV7-2 | - | CASSFGTNQYF
TRBJ1-1 | TRBV12-3/TRBV12-4 | - | CASSPAGGTEAFF
TRBJ1-5 | TRBV7-8 | - | CASSLFAQGNSNQPQHF
TRBJ1-5 | TRBV4-1 | few | CASSQASTGKQPQHF
TRBJ2-2 | TRBV11-3 | - | CASSLDRATGELFF
TRBJ2-1 | TRBV19 | - | CASSGHSLWNEQFF
TRBJ1-3 | TRBV2 | - | CASSKQGASGNTIYF
TRBJ2-1 | TRBV3-1/TRBV3-2 | - | CASSSTSGHEQFF
TRBJ1-2 | TRBV3-1/TRBV3-2 | - | CASSPDRVNGYTF
TRBJ2-3 | TRBV11-2 | - | CASSFSGGARDTQYF
TRBJ2-3 | TRBV5-1 | - | CASSLGVARFGGDTQYF
TRBJ2-5 | TRBV5-1 | - | CASSLITGGQETQYF
TRBJ2-5 | TRBV18 | - | CASSPRLDETQYF
TRBJ2-3 | TRBV29-1 | once | CSLIQRSLAGATVSDTQYF
TRBJ1-3 | TRBV2 | - | CASLTDAPGNTIYF
TRBJ1-3 | TRBV19 | - | CASQGSSGNTIYF
TRBJ1-5 | TRBV6-6 | - | CASSYPVGEANQPQHF
TRBJ1-1 | TRBV5-1 | - | CASSSGSLASNTEAFF
TRBJ1-3 | TRBV5-5 | - | CASSLSGTQGWGNTIYF
TRBJ1-3 | TRBV19 | - | CASRLPRALGNTIYF
TRBJ2-7 | TRBV4-2 | - | CASSQDRGQGREQYF
TRBJ1-3 | TRBV30 | - | CAWQQGNTIYF
TRBJ1-1 | TRBV19 | once | CASSNLGRRNTEAFF
TRBJ2-2 | TRBV7-6 | once | CASSLGTGSNTGELFF
TRBJ1-1 | TRBV3-1/TRBV3-2 | - | CASSQTGMGVNTEAFF
TRBJ1-5 | TRBV6-1 | - | CASSAGTGRENQPQHF
TRBJ2-7 | TRBV21-1 | - | CASSKAQQGSYEQYF
TRBJ1-4 | TRBV6-5 | - | CASSVRDRSEKLFF
TRBJ1-1 | TRBV9 | - | CASSETGAAGHTEAFF
TRBJ1-1 | TRBV5-1 | - | CASSQEMTVHTEAFF
TRBJ1-6 | TRBV7-3 | few | CASSLRGGENSPLHF
TRBJ1-5 | TRBV27 | - | CASSLNRGGNQPQHF
TRBJ2-3 | TRBV19 | - | CASSIEEGATQYF
TRBJ1-2 | TRBV13 | once | CASSGPTELDYGYTF
TRBJ2-2 | TRBV5-1 | once | CASSRDRGSGELFF
TRBJ1-4 | TRBV2 | - | CASSVQGPNEKLFF
TRBJ2-2 | TRBV30 | - | CAWSRSSGGELFF
TRBJ2-5 | TRBV9 | - | CASSVAMTSGGQETQYF
TRBJ1-6 | TRBV6-6 | once | CASSWNSGQGTSPLHF
TRBJ1-6 | TRBV9 | once | CASSATGKTNSPLHF
TRBJ2-7 | TRBV2 | - | CASSERSVYEQYF
TRBJ1-1 | TRBV29-1 | - | CSVVGAMNTEAFF
TRBJ1-1 | TRBV7-9 | - | CASSPRTGSEAFF
TRBJ1-1 | TRBV10-2 | - | CASSGRPITEAFF
TRBJ1-1 | TRBV29-1 | - | CSVEGGGEMAFF
TRBJ1-3 | TRBV5-6 | - | CASSPGQYSGNTIYF
TRBJ1-5 | TRBV7-6 | - | CASSLRTGSYSNQPQHF